The 10 T cell receptor beta chains reported below all come from one sample, sequenced in a study of human T cells and chemical hapten exposure. TCRdb re-called the RACE reads with MiXCR, one entry per CDR3 protein. The sample consists of some 49,000 distinct CDR3 sequences, 9.5% to 10% of them appearing once. Stated time point: pre-sensitization, week 0. Treatment meaning: therapeutic diphenylcyclopropenone sensitization with weekly scalp DPC. The starting material, unfractionated whole blood, was used for total RNA extraction. The sample consisted of whole blood, taken in connection with sensitization to the hapten diphenylcyclopropenone (DPC). These receptor sequences come from a woman aged 30 to 39 with alopecia areata. Some clones in this sample may be carry-over from other donors' samples.

The chain joins TRBV20-1 to TRBJ1-1; TRBD1 might be the D (5 bases). The CDR3 loop spans 13 amino acids. Germline V lookup: CDR1 DFQATT, CDR2 SNEGSKA (reference sequence). V was shortened by 4 bases and J by 4 bases, with 13 bases between the two germline ends. The CDR3 DNA sequence: TGCAGTGCTAAATTAGTGAGGGGCACTGAAGCTTTCTTT. Its translation is CSAKLVRGTEAFF.

V is TRBV20-1 and J is TRBJ2-7; D is perhaps TRBD1 (5 bases). Trimming cost V 0 bases and J 2 bases, with 14 bases left between them. From germline, CDR1 is DFQATT and CDR2 SNEGSKA (reference sequence). This CDR3 is built from 15 residues. CDR3 protein: CSARDQGRQTYEQYF. DNA for the CDR3: TGCAGTGCTAGAGATCAGGGCCGCCAGACCTACGAGCAGTACTTC.

This clonotype occurred many times. The chain uses TRBV13 and TRBJ1-1, with TRBD1 matching 7 bases. The CDR3 totals 14 residues. The V gene end was trimmed by 5 bases and the J gene end by 0 bases; junction bases not matched to a gene: 3. Germline V lookup: CDR1 PRHDT, CDR2 FYEKMQ (reference sequence). CDR3 bases: TGTGCCAGCAGCCCGGGACAGTTGAACACTGAAGCTTTCTTT. It is translated as CASSPGQLNTEAFF.

This clonotype was counted many times. This chain uses TRBV29-1 with TRBJ2-1, with 7 bases identical to TRBD2. CDR3 size: 13 residues. J lost 7 bases, V lost 6 bases, and 9 bases had no gene match. CDR1 and CDR2 (germline): SQVTM, ANQGSEA. CDR3 DNA: TGCAGCGTGGAGACCGGGACTACGAATGAGCAGTTCTTC. This gives the protein CSVETGTTNEQFF.

This CDR3 reads CSVDRGANEQFF. DNA for the CDR3: TGCAGCGTTGACAGGGGAGCAAATGAGCAGTTCTTC. This chain links TRBV29-1 with TRBJ2-1, with a tentative D call TRBD1 (6 bases). The CDR3 loop spans 12 amino acids. Germline CDR1 and CDR2: SQVTM and ANQGSEA. Trimming shortened V by 3 bases and J by 7 bases, and 10 bases separated the two germline ends.

This clonotype was seen a handful of times. The chain joins TRBV5-1 to TRBJ2-3; 9 bases align to TRBD2. CDR1 and CDR2 from the germline V gene are SGHRS and YFSETQ. The V segment lost 4 bases and the J segment 4 bases; nucleotides outside the gene matches: 7. CDR3 size: 15 residues. CDR3 sequence reads: CASSLAGTSPDTQYF. The CDR3 region has the DNA TGCGCCAGCAGCCTGGCCGGGACTAGCCCAGATACGCAGTATTTT.

This clonotype has ten or more counts. The rearrangement uses TRBV10-3 and TRBJ2-3; D ambiguous. Trimming took off 3 bases at V and 0 bases at J, with 10 bases between the two ends. The CDR3 is 15 amino acids. Germline V CDR1 and CDR2: ENHRY, SYGVKD. CDR3 sequence reads: CAISDQVTSTDTQYF. In DNA form, the CDR3 reads TGTGCCATCAGTGATCAGGTCACTAGCACAGATACGCAGTATTTT.

This clonotype was detected only a few times. The chain links TRBV3-1 to TRBJ1-6; D perhaps matches TRBD1 (6 bases). Germline V gives CDR1 LGHDT, CDR2 YNNKEL (reference sequence). The V end was cut by 1 base, the J end by 6 bases, with 16 bases between. The CDR3 spans 17 residues. The DNA of the CDR3 is TGTGCCAGCAGCCAAGGTGAGAACTACAGGGTTAATTCACCCCTCCACTTT. It specifies CASSQGENYRVNSPLHF. Drawing the rest from reference TRBV3-1 and TRBJ1-6, the complete variable domain is DTAVSQTPKYLVTQMGNDKSIKCEQNLGHDTMYWYKQDSKKFLKIMFSYNNKELIINETVPNRFSPKSPDKAHLNLHINSLELGDSAVYFCASSQGENYRVNSPLHFGNGTRLTVT.

This clonotype has at least ten counts. This rearrangement joins TRBV20-1 to TRBJ2-7, with 10 bases matching TRBD2. V lost 6 bases and J lost 6; bases outside the gene matches: 8. The length of the CDR3 is 13 residues. The germline V gene has CDR1 DFQATT and CDR2 SNEGSKA (reference sequence). The CDR3 region has the DNA TGCAGTGCCGAGCGGGGGGGCGGAGGCGAGCAGTACTTC. It yields the protein CSAERGGGGEQYF.

This clonotype has only a few counts. This chain uses TRBV20-1 with TRBJ1-1; D ambiguous. CDR3 length equals 14 residues. V dropped 5 bases and J dropped 1 base, with 14 bases sitting between them. Germline lookup yields CDR1 DFQATT and CDR2 SNEGSKA (reference sequence). The CDR3 loop reads CSAFGLNRNTEAFF. The CDR3 region has the DNA TGCAGTGCTTTTGGACTGAATAGGAACACTGAAGCTTTCTTT.